This T cell receptor beta chain was documented in a study of cytomegalovirus exposure and HLA in healthy donors. Background on the study: Among the roughly 400 genotyped donors, 65% to 85% were placed in the Caucasian-associated ancestry cluster. Study-wide results and caveats: Among the sequence variants, a highly shared cluster was likely an artifact of sequencing.

In germline, CDR1 is SNHLY, CDR2 FYNNEI. Trimming took 6 bases from V and 0 from J, leaving 12 bases between them. The CDR3 has 16 amino acids. PCR was performed using 60 Vbeta and 13 Jbeta primers. The data were produced by immunoSEQ multiplex PCR, yet TCRdb's version contains in-frame clones alone and is incomplete. There are 150,000 to 200,000 clones in the sample; 65% to 80% occur only once, and around 4.6% lies in the top ten. On this clone itself: The antigen is undetermined.

The sample taken for sequencing was PBMCs. This chain connects TRBV2 to TRBJ1-6; D is ambiguous. This receptor was taken from a man younger than 30 in good health and CMV-seropositive. The CDR3 nucleotides read TGTGCCAGCAGCCCTGGAGGTAGCTCCTATAATTCACCCCTCCACTTT. Translating gives CASSPGGSSYNSPLHF.